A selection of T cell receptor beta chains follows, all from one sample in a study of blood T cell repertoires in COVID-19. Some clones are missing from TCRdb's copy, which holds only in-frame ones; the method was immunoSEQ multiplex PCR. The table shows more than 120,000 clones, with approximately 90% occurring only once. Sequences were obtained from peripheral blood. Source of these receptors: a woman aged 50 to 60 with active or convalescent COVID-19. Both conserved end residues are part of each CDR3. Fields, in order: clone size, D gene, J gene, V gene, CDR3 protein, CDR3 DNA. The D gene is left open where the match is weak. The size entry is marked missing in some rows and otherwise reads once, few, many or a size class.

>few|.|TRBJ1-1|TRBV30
CAWKAGKVDTEAFF
TGTGCCTGGAAGGCAGGGAAGGTAGACACTGAAGCTTTCTTT
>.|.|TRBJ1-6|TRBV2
CASSPAGQSYNSPLHF
TGTGCCAGCAGTCCGGCCGGACAATCCTATAATTCACCCCTCCACTTT
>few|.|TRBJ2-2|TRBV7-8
CASSRERARTGELFF
TGTGCCAGCAGCCGAGAGAGGGCCCGCACCGGGGAGCTGTTTTTT
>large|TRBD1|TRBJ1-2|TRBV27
CASSIRDSLSSGYTF
TGTGCCAGCAGTATCCGGGACAGTCTGTCTAGCGGCTACACCTTC
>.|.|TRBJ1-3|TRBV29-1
CSVEGMGSGGNTIYF
TGCAGCGTTGAAGGGATGGGGTCGGGGGGAAACACCATATATTTT
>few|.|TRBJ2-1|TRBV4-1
CASSPGELGYEQFF
TGCGCCAGCAGCCCAGGGGAGTTAGGCTATGAGCAGTTCTTC
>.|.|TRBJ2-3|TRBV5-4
CASSPAGTDTQYF
TGTGCCAGCAGCCCGGCGGGCACAGATACGCAGTATTTT
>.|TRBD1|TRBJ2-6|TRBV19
CASSTVGQGALSGANVLTF
TGTGCCAGTAGTACCGTAGGACAGGGGGCTCTTTCGGGGGCCAACGTCCTGACTTTC
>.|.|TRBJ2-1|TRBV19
CASSVSSVYNEQFF
TGTGCCAGTAGTGTAAGCTCCGTCTACAATGAGCAGTTCTTC
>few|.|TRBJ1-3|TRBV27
CASRLQGSGNTIYF
TGTGCCAGCAGGCTACAGGGATCTGGAAACACCATATATTTT
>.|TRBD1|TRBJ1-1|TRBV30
CAWSTDRVISAFF
TGTGCCTGGAGCACGGACAGGGTGATATCAGCTTTCTTT
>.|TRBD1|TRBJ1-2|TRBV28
CASSWGSRGVKGYTF
TGTGCCAGCAGTTGGGGTAGCAGGGGGGTGAAGGGCTACACCTTC
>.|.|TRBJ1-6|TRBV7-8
CASSFGEGNSPLHF
TGTGCCAGCAGCTTCGGAGAGGGCAATTCACCCCTCCACTTT
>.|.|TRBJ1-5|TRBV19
CASSTQGHRSNQPQHF
TGTGCCAGTAGTACCCAAGGACACCGTAGCAATCAGCCCCAGCATTTT
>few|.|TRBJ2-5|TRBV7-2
CASSLSRPEGTQYF
TGTGCCAGCAGCTTATCGCGGCCTGAGGGGACCCAGTACTTC
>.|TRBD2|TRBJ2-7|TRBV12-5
CASGLGGLAGVSYEQYF
TGTGCTAGTGGTTTGGGTGGACTAGCGGGGGTGTCCTACGAGCAGTACTTC
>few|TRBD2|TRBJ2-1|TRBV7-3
CASSLSETASGEQFF
TGTGCCAGCAGCTTATCGGAGACAGCTAGCGGTGAGCAGTTCTTC
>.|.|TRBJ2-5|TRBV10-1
CASSVRGYQETQYF
TGCGCCAGCAGTGTACGGGGGTACCAAGAGACCCAGTACTTC
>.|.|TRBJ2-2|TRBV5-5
CASSWGLGNTGELFF
TGTGCCAGCAGCTGGGGCCTTGGGAACACCGGGGAGCTGTTTTTT
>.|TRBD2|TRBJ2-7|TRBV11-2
CASSLDSGRYYEQYF
TGTGCCAGCAGCTTAGATAGCGGGAGATACTACGAGCAGTACTTC
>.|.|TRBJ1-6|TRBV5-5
CASSQRVDNSPLHF
TGTGCCAGCAGCCAGAGGGTGGATAATTCACCCCTCCACTTT
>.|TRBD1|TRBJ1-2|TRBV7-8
CASSSKTYDRAWDGYTF
TGTGCCAGCAGCTCTAAGACGTATGACAGGGCTTGGGATGGCTACACCTTC
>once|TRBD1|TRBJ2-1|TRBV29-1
CSVVQLDRGSLGEQFF
TGCAGCGTTGTCCAACTCGACAGGGGCTCCTTGGGCGAGCAGTTCTTC
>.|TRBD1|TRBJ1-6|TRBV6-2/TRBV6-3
CASSPLRDRSYNSPLHF
TGTGCCAGCAGTCCCCTCCGGGACAGATCCTATAATTCACCCCTCCACTTT
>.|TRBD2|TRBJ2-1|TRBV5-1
CASSLGSGIGYNEQFF
TGCGCCAGCAGCTTGGGTAGCGGGATCGGCTACAATGAGCAGTTCTTC
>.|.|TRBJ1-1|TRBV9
CASSPSGLNTEAFF
TGTGCCAGCAGCCCCTCAGGGTTGAACACTGAAGCTTTCTTT
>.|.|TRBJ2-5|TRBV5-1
CASRDTGPQETQYF
TGCGCCAGCAGGGATACGGGTCCTCAAGAGACCCAGTACTTC